These T cell receptor beta chains were read from a single sample in a study of T-cell reconstitution after alpha-beta-depleted transplantation in children. TCRdb reanalysed the PCR reads using MiXCR and keeps one entry per CDR3 protein. The repertoire includes 480,000 or so distinct CDR3 sequences, about 10% of them detected once, and around 2.2% sits in the top ten. The sample in question was PBMCs, obtained before TCRalphabeta/CD19-depleted stem cell transplant. Every receptor here comes from a child younger than 10 with inherited bone marrow failure, due to receive a stem cell transplant. Each CDR3 is given with its conserved first and last residue. D genes are given only for firm matches. Rows may omit the clone size; those that give it use once, few, many or a size class.

D	size	V	J	DNA	CDR3
.	many	TRBV15	TRBJ2-3	TGTGCCACCAGCAGTTCTCTTGGGGAGGATACGCAGTATTTT	CATSSSLGEDTQYF
.	many	TRBV5-1	TRBJ2-7	TGCGCCAGCAGCCGGGGGACCGTAACCTACGAGCAGTACTTC	CASSRGTVTYEQYF
.	once	TRBV7-6	TRBJ1-4	TGTGCCAGCACCGAATTTGAAGATTGGGCCCCAACTAATGAAAAACTGTTTTTT	CASTEFEDWAPTNEKLFF
TRBD2	many	TRBV24-1	TRBJ2-3	TGTGCCTCCGCTAGCGGGAGACCCACTGGGGGTAGAGATACGCAGTATTTT	CASASGRPTGGRDTQYF
.	many	TRBV15	TRBJ1-2	TGTGCCACCAGCAGAGATGCCTACGTACAGCAGGGCTACACCTTC	CATSRDAYVQQGYTF
.	many	TRBV10-2	TRBJ2-1	TGCGCCAGCAGCGGGTACCCCAATGAGCAGTTCTTC	CASSGYPNEQFF
TRBD2	few	TRBV4-2	TRBJ2-1	TGTGCCAGCAGCCCTCGAGCGGGAGGGCCGAGCAATGAGCAGTTCTTC	CASSPRAGGPSNEQFF
.	many	TRBV28	TRBJ1-4	TGTGCCAGCAGTTTACCCGGACAGCTTAATGAAAAACTGTTTTTT	CASSLPGQLNEKLFF
TRBD2	many	TRBV5-1	TRBJ2-1	TGCGCCAGCAGCTTAAATAGCGGGACCTACAATGAGCAGTTCTTC	CASSLNSGTYNEQFF
.	few	TRBV29-1	TRBJ1-1	TGCAGCGGATGGACGGATATGAACACTGAAGCTTTCTTT	CSGWTDMNTEAFF
TRBD1	many	TRBV5-1	TRBJ2-2	TGCGCCAGCAGCATCAGGACAGGGCACACCGGGGAGCTGTTTTTT	CASSIRTGHTGELFF
.	many	TRBV12-3/TRBV12-4	TRBJ2-1	TGTGCCAGCAGTTCTCCCCCCTTAGGGGTCGGTGAGCAGTTCTTC	CASSSPPLGVGEQFF
TRBD1	many	TRBV5-1	TRBJ2-5	TGCGCCAGCAGCTTGAGGACAGGGGGAGGGGAAGAGACCCAGTACTTC	CASSLRTGGGEETQYF
.	many	TRBV6-5	TRBJ1-2	TGTGCCAGCACCCCCAGGACGTCCCTGCTAGACTATGGCTACACCTTC	CASTPRTSLLDYGYTF
TRBD2	many	TRBV12-3/TRBV12-4	TRBJ2-1	TGTGCCAGCAGCCTACTAGCGGGAGGCCTGAGCTCCTACAATGAGCAGTTCTTC	CASSLLAGGLSSYNEQFF
.	many	TRBV4-3	TRBJ2-5	TGCGCCAGCAGCCAAGATCTCGAGAGAGGGGCTAAGGGGACCCAGTACTTC	CASSQDLERGAKGTQYF
TRBD2	many	TRBV6-2/TRBV6-3	TRBJ2-2	TGTGCCAGCAGTTACCGGACTAGCAGAAACACCGGGGAGCTGTTTTTT	CASSYRTSRNTGELFF
TRBD1	many	TRBV28	TRBJ1-2	TGTGCCAGCAGTTTTAGGGACAGGGTGTTCTATGGCTACACCTTC	CASSFRDRVFYGYTF
.	many	TRBV7-9	TRBJ2-5	TGTGCCAGCAGCCCTGCCCCAGCGGAGCAAGAGACCCAGTACTTC	CASSPAPAEQETQYF
.	.	TRBV15	TRBJ2-1	TGTGCCACCAGCCCCCAATTTCACGCGGGCCTACCCTACAATGAGCAGTTCTTC	CATSPQFHAGLPYNEQFF
.	few	TRBV10-2	TRBJ1-1	TGCGCCAGCAGTGACCCAGGGTTAACTGAAGCTTTCTTT	CASSDPGLTEAFF
.	many	TRBV7-8	TRBJ2-2	TGTGCCAGCAGCCCTCATGGGGAGCTGTTTTTT	CASSPHGELFF
TRBD2	many	TRBV7-8	TRBJ2-3	TGTGCCAGCAGCTTAGGCTGGTCGTCTAGCGGATCAGATACGCAGTATTTT	CASSLGWSSSGSDTQYF
TRBD2	many	TRBV28	TRBJ2-7	TGTGCCAGCAGCCGTATAAGGGCGGGGGCCTACGAGCAGTACTTC	CASSRIRAGAYEQYF
.	many	TRBV5-5	TRBJ1-1	TGTGCCAGCAGCTGGGGACGGGCGAACACTGAAGCTTTCTTT	CASSWGRANTEAFF
.	few	TRBV12-3/TRBV12-4	TRBJ2-7	TGTGCCAGCAGTTTCGGGCCCGCTCGCGAGCAGTACTTC	CASSFGPAREQYF
.	many	TRBV5-1	TRBJ2-7	TGTGCCAGCAGCTTAGGGGCGGGGCCCTACGAGCAGTACTTC	CASSLGAGPYEQYF
.	many	TRBV5-6	TRBJ2-7	TGTGCCAGCAGCGCCCGGGGGATGACCTACGAGCAGTACTTC	CASSARGMTYEQYF
TRBD2	many	TRBV6-2/TRBV6-3	TRBJ2-1	TGTGCCAGCAGTTACCGGGCGGGAGCTGTCTACAATGAGCAGTTCTTC	CASSYRAGAVYNEQFF
.	many	TRBV2	TRBJ2-1	TGTGCCAGTAACAGGGTTCGGCCAAGTAGCTCCTACAATGAGCAGTTCTTC	CASNRVRPSSSYNEQFF
TRBD2	many	TRBV25-1	TRBJ2-1	TGTGCCAGCAGTGAATATGAGGCTAGCGGGAGCCCCTACAATGAGCAGTTCTTC	CASSEYEASGSPYNEQFF
.	many	TRBV20-1	TRBJ2-5	TGCAGTGCTACTTCCATTCAGGATACCGATCAAGAGACCCAGTACTTC	CSATSIQDTDQETQYF
.	many	TRBV12-3/TRBV12-4	TRBJ2-7	TGTGCCAGCAGCTTAGCTTCCTACGAGCAGTACTTC	CASSLASYEQYF
.	.	TRBV12-3/TRBV12-4	TRBJ2-1	TGTGCCAGCAGTTTTGAGGGAGGATACAATGAGCAGTTCTTC	CASSFEGGYNEQFF
TRBD1	.	TRBV5-1	TRBJ1-2	TGCGCCAGCAGCTTGGGTCCACAGGGGATCTATGGCTACACCTTC	CASSLGPQGIYGYTF
.	many	TRBV4-3	TRBJ2-7	TGCGCCAGCAGCCAAGTTCACCCAGGGTACGAGCAGTACTTC	CASSQVHPGYEQYF
TRBD2	many	TRBV4-3	TRBJ2-3	TGCGCCAGCAGCCAAGATGGGCTTTTAGCGGGAGAGGGCGCAGATACGCAGTATTTT	CASSQDGLLAGEGADTQYF
.	many	TRBV11-2	TRBJ2-5	TGTGCCAGCAGCTACCAAGCGGCCGTGGAGGAGACCCAGTACTTC	CASSYQAAVEETQYF
.	many	TRBV5-1	TRBJ2-7	TGCGCCAGCAGCCGGGGACTGGAGAGCGAGCAGTACTTC	CASSRGLESEQYF
TRBD1	many	TRBV28	TRBJ1-1	TGTGCCAGCAGATTCAGGGGGCAGTACACTGAAGCTTTCTTT	CASRFRGQYTEAFF
.	many	TRBV20-1	TRBJ2-1	TGCAGTGCTCCTTACAATGAGCAGTTCTTC	CSAPYNEQFF
TRBD1	many	TRBV27	TRBJ2-1	TGTGCCAGCAGTGTGACAGGGATCACCTACAATGAGCAGTTCTTC	CASSVTGITYNEQFF
TRBD2	many	TRBV20-1	TRBJ2-7	TGCAGTGCTAGCGGGACTAGCGGGAGCTCCTACGAGCAGTACTTC	CSASGTSGSSYEQYF
TRBD2	.	TRBV6-2/TRBV6-3	TRBJ2-1	TGTGCCAGCAGTTATCCGGCTAGCGGGAGTTACAATGAGCAGTTCTTC	CASSYPASGSYNEQFF
.	many	TRBV24-1	TRBJ2-7	TGTGCCACCAGTGATGGGCCGCTCTCCTACGAGCAGTACTTC	CATSDGPLSYEQYF
.	many	TRBV4-1	TRBJ2-7	TGCGCCAGCAGCCAGAGGGACGGAACTGTGGACGAGCAGTACTTC	CASSQRDGTVDEQYF
TRBD2	.	TRBV18	TRBJ2-1	TGTGCCAGCTCACCACCCGGGACTAGGATCTATGAGCAGTTCTTC	CASSPPGTRIYEQFF
.	many	TRBV6-5	TRBJ2-3	TGTGCCAGCAGTTACTCGATCGGTACCAGCACAGATACGCAGTATTTT	CASSYSIGTSTDTQYF
.	few	TRBV5-6	TRBJ2-7	TGTGCCAGCAGCTACCACCGCCGTCAGGAGCAGTACTTC	CASSYHRRQEQYF